Following are 18 T cell receptor beta chains from one sample sequenced in a study of CD8+CD57+ T cells in acquired aplastic anemia. For CDR3 and TCR beta VDJ profiling, genomic DNA was the template used. From the reads, TCRdb called clonotypes with MiXCR, one entry per CDR3 protein. The table records 400,000 to 450,000 distinct CDR3 sequences, 55% to 75% of them present only once. Material for sequencing was sorted CD4+, CD8+, or CD8+CD57+ T cells (not recorded which) from PBMCs. The receptor source for this set is a human donor in good health, serving as a control.

A word on this clonotype: At one of its ends the junction is not consistent with the germline gene, which may arise from a read error. The chain carries TRBV19 and TRBJ1-6; the match to TRBD1 covers 7 bases. This CDR3 is built from 15 residues. Germline V gene sequence: CDR1 LNHDA, CDR2 SQIVND (reference sequence). CDR3 loop: CASRGQGGNTEAFFF. The DNA of the CDR3 is TGTGCCAGTAGGGGTCAGGGGGGAAACACTGAAGCTTTCTTTTTT.

As to this clonotype: No conserved phenylalanine or tryptophan ends this CDR3, so it is likely a read error. It is unclear where the CDR3 begins or ends on the DNA, so no DNA is shown, and the CDR3 is as TCRdb lists it. This sequence joins TRBV7-2 and TRBJ2-3; TRBD1 is the table's D call and was not checked against the DNA. From germline, CDR1 is SGHTA and CDR2 FQGNSA. The CDR3 spans 13 residues, counting both ends. This CDR3 reads CASSLPPTGAQFE.

The J gene is TRBJ1-1, the V gene TRBV19; D gene ambiguous. V shed 4 bases and J shed 11 bases, with 14 bases lying between them. Germline lookup yields CDR1 LNHDA and CDR2 SQIVND (reference sequence). There are 12 residues in the CDR3. Written as DNA, the CDR3 is TGTGCCAGTAGTAGGGAGGGAGGTACGGCTTTCTTT. It translates to CASSREGGTAFF.

This chain connects TRBV5-1 to TRBJ2-1; D is undetermined. This CDR3 region has 15 residues. Per the germline V gene, CDR1 is SGHRS and CDR2 is YFSETQ. Trimming left V 8 bases short and J 4 bases short, with 19 bases between. The CDR3 coding sequence is TGCGCCAGGAGCCCCTTCGCACTATCTTACAATGAGCAGTTCTTC. Amino acids: CARSPFALSYNEQFF.

In the case of this clonotype: At one boundary the junction diverges from the germline segment, which might be a read error. The chain recombines TRBV25-1 with TRBJ2-3, with TRBD2 identical over 7 bases. Germline CDR1 and CDR2: MGHDK and SYGVNS. The CDR3 sequence is 14 residues long. The DNA of the CDR3 is TGTGCCAGCAGGGTCTCTAGCGGCGCTTATGCGCAGTATTTC. The encoded protein is CASRVSSGAYAQYF.

Many counts were recorded for this clonotype. The chain is built from TRBV5-1 and TRBJ2-5; 7 bases map to TRBD2. Germline V gives CDR1 SGHRS, CDR2 YFSETQ. There are 16 residues in the CDR3. The junction had 8 bases not matched to a gene; V was cut back by 0 bases and J by 3 bases. Here the CDR3 reads CASSLVPSGVEETQYF. CDR3 coding DNA: TGCGCCAGCAGCTTGGTTCCGAGCGGGGTAGAAGAGACCCAGTACTTC.

This clonotype was detected ten times or more. V and J are TRBV5-1 and TRBJ1-1; D is ambiguous. From germline, CDR1 is SGHRS and CDR2 YFSETQ. The CDR3 loop spans 14 amino acids. The V gene lost 0 bases and the J gene lost 1 base, with 7 bases spanning the gap. The CDR3 here is CASSLVAENTEAFF. The CDR3 DNA follows: TGCGCCAGCAGCTTGGTTGCAGAGAACACTGAAGCTTTCTTT.

The V call is TRBV7-9, the J call TRBJ2-7; D uncertain. Trimming cost V 2 bases and J 3 bases, with 14 bases left between them. This CDR3 has 15 amino acids. The germline CDR1 and CDR2 sequences are SEHNR and FQNEAQ (reference sequence). The chain's CDR3 is CASSLKHRSVYEQYF. In nucleotides, the CDR3 is TGTGCCAGCAGCTTAAAACATAGAAGTGTCTACGAGCAGTACTTC.

The chain recombines TRBV7-3 with TRBJ2-1; D possibly corresponds to TRBD2 (6 bases). Germline-derived CDR1 and CDR2 are SGHTA and FQGTGA. Trimming took off 3 bases at V and 16 bases at J, with 25 bases between the two ends. There are 15 residues in the CDR3. The chain's CDR3 is CASSLSGGSPLHFFF. DNA of the CDR3: TGTGCCAGCAGCTTGTCTGGAGGGTCACCCCTCCACTTTTTCTTC.

The J gene is TRBJ2-7, the V gene TRBV7-3; perhaps D is TRBD1 or TRBD2 (5 bases each). The length of the CDR3 is 14 residues. Germline V CDR1 and CDR2: SGHTA, FQGTGA. Trimming left V 3 bases short and J 3 bases short, with 12 bases between. The CDR3 here is CASSLSGPVYEQYF. Here the CDR3 DNA reads TGTGCCAGCAGCTTGTCGGGACCCGTCTACGAGCAGTACTTC.

This clonotype was observed a handful of times. V and J are TRBV10-3 and TRBJ1-4, with unresolved D. This CDR3 is built from 14 residues. V lost 10 bases and J 8 bases, leaving 20 bases between the germline ends. CDR1 and CDR2 (germline): ENHRY, SYGVKD. CDR3 DNA sequence: TGTGCCACCCGAAGGGAGGGCAGCGTAGAAAAACTGTTTTTT. It yields the protein CATRREGSVEKLFF.

This clonotype has ten or more counts. The chain carries TRBV7-2 and TRBJ1-3; D possibly corresponds to TRBD1 (6 bases). Looked up from germline, CDR1 is SGHTA and CDR2 is FQGNSA. The CDR3 totals 16 residues. V lost 0 bases and J lost 4, with 13 bases in between. Here the CDR3 DNA reads TGTGCCAGCAGCTTAGCCCGGGACATCGGGGGAAACACCATATATTTT. Translation gives CASSLARDIGGNTIYF.

As to this clonotype: No conserved phenylalanine or tryptophan is present at the end of the CDR3, so a read error is the likely explanation. It is unclear where the CDR3 begins or ends on the DNA, so no DNA is shown, and the CDR3 is as TCRdb lists it. J is TRBJ1-1 and V is TRBV29-1; the DNA was not used to check the table's D call, TRBD1. Germline V lookup: CDR1 SQVTM, CDR2 ANQGSEA. The CDR3 comprises 13 residues, both ends counted. CDR3 loop: CSGSTGGGTEAYS.

The chain carries TRBV7-3 and TRBJ1-1; D is uncertain. This CDR3 spans 15 amino acids. Germline CDR1 SGHTA, CDR2 FQGTGA. Trimming shortened V by 1 base and J by 14 bases, and 23 bases separated the two germline ends. CDR3 bases: TGTGCCAGCAGCTTAAGAAGCAACCTGAGCACTGATGCGTTCTTT. It codes for CASSLRSNLSTDAFF.

The chain employs TRBV7-3 and TRBJ2-6; 7 bases agree with TRBD2. Germline V CDR1 and CDR2: SGHTA, FQGTGA. There are 16 residues in the CDR3. J gave up 0 bases and V 5 bases, and 4 bases lay outside the gene matches. This chain's CDR3 is CASSTPGGSGANVLTF. The CDR3 nucleotides read TGTGCCAGCAGCACCCCGGGGGGCTCTGGGGCCAACGTCCTGACTTTC.

Note on this clonotype: The CDR3 carries no conserved terminal phenylalanine or tryptophan, so it likely arises from a read error. The chain combines TRBV15 with TRBJ2-7; 8 bases are a match to TRBD1. This CDR3 contains 14 residues. Germline loops: CDR1 LNHNV, CDR2 YYDKDF (reference sequence). CDR3 sequence reads: CATSADRGNCQQYS. The CDR3 coding sequence is TGCGCCACCAGCGCCGACAGGGGAAACTGCCAGCAGTACTCC.

A word on this clonotype: Compared with germline, one end of the junction differs, possibly owing to a read error. J is TRBJ2-3 and V is TRBV5-1; 13 nucleotides match TRBD2. CDR1 SGHRS and CDR2 YFSETQ come from the germline V gene. This CDR3 spans 16 amino acids. Here the CDR3 reads CASSNGLAGERDTQYF. Written as DNA, the CDR3 is TGTGCCAGCAGCAACGGACTAGCGGGGGAGCGAGATACGCAGTATTTT.

This clonotype appeared a single time. The final CDR3 position lacks the conserved phenylalanine or tryptophan, pointing to a likely read error. The limits of the CDR3 on the DNA are not certain, so only TCRdb's listed CDR3 is given. This chain connects TRBV7-2 to TRBJ1-6; the table's D call of TRBD1 was not tested on the DNA. The CDR3 length is 13 residues, termini included. Germline CDR1 is SGHTA and CDR2 is FQGNSA. The CDR3 sequence: CASSQGPGTPYEL.